This TCR beta chain was documented in a study of T cell responses to AZD1222 COVID-19 vaccine. Study-wide findings and caveats: Regions 160-218 and 743-854 dominated among vaccine-associated CD4 TCRs spanning spike.

Germline CDR1 and CDR2: SGHTA and FQGTGA. V was clipped by 5 bases and J by 0 bases; unmatched bases: 4. This CDR3 is 15 amino acids long. This table comes from immunoSEQ multiplex PCR, and its TCRdb copy is limited to in-frame clones, with some not included. This table holds roughly 190,000 clones, 90% to 95% found once. This clone is a singleton in its sample. Antigen: not known. V gene TRBV7-3 combines with J gene TRBJ1-3, with 7 nucleotides matching TRBD1. The sequencing here drew on peripheral blood, taken 28 days after the second AZD1222 dose. The receptor was derived from an adult who received the AZD1222 COVID-19 vaccine. The CDR3 nucleotides read TGTGCCAGCAGCCAGACAGGGAGCTCTGGAAACACCATATATTTT. Its translation: CASSQTGSSGNTIYF. Combining the CDR3 with reference TRBV7-3 and TRBJ1-3 gives the whole variable domain GAGVSQTPSNKVTEKGKYVELRCDPISGHTALYWYRQSLGQGPEFLIYFQGTGAADDSGLPNDRFFAVRPEGSVSTLKIQRTERGDSAVYLCASSQTGSSGNTIYFGEGSWLTVV.